What follows describes a single T cell receptor beta chain. The sample originates from a study of blood T cell repertoires in COVID-19. The assay was immunoSEQ multiplex PCR, and TCRdb's table has in-frame clones only and misses some. The data show some 330,000 clones, 88% seen once. This CDR3 region has 16 residues. Germline values: CDR1 MDHEN, CDR2 SYDVKM. Unmatched junction bases numbered 12, after V lost 2 bases and J lost 6 bases. All enrollees were roughly 18 to 90 years old and from around 25 US areas. Researchers sorted participants into cohorts using their self-reported clinical history. V is TRBV28 and J is TRBJ1-1; 7 nucleotides match TRBD1. The source of this sequence is a man younger than 40 who had recovered from COVID-19. Sequenced: PBMCs or T cells enriched from blood (not recorded which). The CDR3 DNA sequence: TGTGCCAGCAGTTTACATCGACAGGGAAAGAAGGCTGAAGCTTTCTTT. Residues: CASSLHRQGKKAEAFF. Drawing the rest from reference TRBV28 and TRBJ1-1, the complete variable domain is DVKVTQSSRYLVKRTGEKVFLECVQDMDHENMFWYRQDPGLGLRLIYFSYDVKMKEKGDIPEGYSVSREKKERFSLILESASTNQTSMYLCASSLHRQGKKAEAFFGQGTRLTVV.